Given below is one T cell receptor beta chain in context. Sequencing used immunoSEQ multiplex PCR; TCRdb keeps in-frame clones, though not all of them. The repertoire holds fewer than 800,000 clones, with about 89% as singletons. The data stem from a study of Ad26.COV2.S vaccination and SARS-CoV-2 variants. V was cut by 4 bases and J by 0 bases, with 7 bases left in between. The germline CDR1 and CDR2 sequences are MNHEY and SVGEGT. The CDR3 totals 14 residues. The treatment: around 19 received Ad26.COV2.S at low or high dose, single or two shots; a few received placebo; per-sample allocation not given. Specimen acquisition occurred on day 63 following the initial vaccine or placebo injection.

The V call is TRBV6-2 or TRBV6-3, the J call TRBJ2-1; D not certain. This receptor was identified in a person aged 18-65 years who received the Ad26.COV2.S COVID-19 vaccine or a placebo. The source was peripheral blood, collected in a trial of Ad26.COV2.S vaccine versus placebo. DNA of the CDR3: TGTGCCAGCAGTTTCGATAACTCCTACAATGAGCAGTTCTTC. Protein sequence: CASSFDNSYNEQFF.